This section outlines one T cell receptor (beta chain) sequence together with its context. Authors' methods: Amplification of reference gene primers provided the estimated nucleated cell counts. TCRdb's copy holds only in-frame clones and misses some; the assay was immunoSEQ multiplex PCR. Clone size and V and J calls were adopted from that table, with D and trimming inferred from the DNA. This repertoire shows 95,000 to 150,000 clones, around 81% found once; its top ten account for about 10%. The data originate from a study of blood T cell repertoires in COVID-19. Study information: Donors in the United States, Italy and Spain gave samples during acute or convalescent COVID-19. PBMCs, B-cell-depleted T cells, or T cells were the source of the cDNA or gDNA that made up the material.

Sequencing was performed on peripheral blood. The TCR originated in a man in his 60s with acute or convalescent COVID-19.

The CDR3 DNA reads TGTGCCAGCAGCTTAGCAGGGGTATCTTCACCCCTCCACTTT. This gives the protein CASSLAGVSSPLHF. The rearrangement uses TRBV13 and TRBJ1-6; D may be TRBD1 (6 bases). CDR1 and CDR2 (germline): PRHDT, FYEKMQ (reference sequence). Trimming left V 1 base short and J 9 bases short, with 10 bases between. CDR3 length: 14 residues.